The next 7 T cell receptor beta chains were all read from a single sample in a study of blood T cells in healthy people across ages. Next came a second PCR, run for about 6 to 11 cycles, which used a sample-barcoded 5' primer along with a J-beta primer mix. TCRdb reanalysed the 5' RACE reads using MiXCR and keeps one entry per CDR3 protein. The sample holds 700,000 to 850,000 distinct CDR3 sequences; about 55% are singletons and the top ten take about 42%. Material for sequencing was blood. The receptors come from an elderly man in good health.

CDR3 DNA: TGTGCCATCCGCCGGGACAGGGCCAAAAACATTCAGTACTTC. Translation gives CAIRRDRAKNIQYF. V is TRBV6-2 or TRBV6-3 and J is TRBJ2-4; 8 bases line up with TRBD1. This CDR3 is built from 14 residues. The germline CDR1 and CDR2 sequences are MNHEY and SVGEGT. The junction had 6 bases not matched to a gene; V was cut back by 10 bases and J by 1 base.

J is TRBJ2-7 and V is TRBV10-2; no firm D call. Germline V gene sequence: CDR1 WSHSY, CDR2 SAAADI. This CDR3 has 13 residues. The germline V and J ends were trimmed by 1 base and 2 bases, with 6 bases remaining between them. The CDR3 DNA reads as TGCGCCAGCAGTGAGTACAGCACCTACGAGCAGTACTTC. Translated, it gives CASSEYSTYEQYF.

The gene calls are TRBV6-5 and TRBJ2-5, with 7 bases matching TRBD2. TRBJ2-7 matches the DNA end more closely, so the J call is doubtful. Germline assignment: CDR1 MNHEY and CDR2 SVGAGI. The CDR3 is 15 amino acids. The CDR3 DNA sequence: TGTGCCAGCAGGTCCTCTAGCGGCGGTCCAAGCGAGCAGTACTTC. Translated, it gives CASRSSSGGPSEQYF.

This clonotype was seen a few times. The chain recombines TRBV6-2 or TRBV6-3 with TRBJ1-5; 12 bases agree with TRBD1. The CDR3 length is 16 residues. V shed 4 bases, J shed 0 bases, and the junction held 1 base outside the gene matches. Germline assignment: CDR1 MNHEY and CDR2 SVGEGT. In DNA form, the CDR3 reads TGTGCCAGCAGTTTGGGACAGGGGGCTAGCAATCAGCCCCAGCATTTT. Its protein is CASSLGQGASNQPQHF.

The chain employs TRBV27 and TRBJ2-1; D ambiguous. V was clipped by 5 bases and J by 0 bases, with 14 bases between them. There are 16 residues in the CDR3. CDR1 and CDR2 from the germline V gene are MNHEY and SMNVEV (reference sequence). This CDR3 is CASSHRTLSSYNEQFF. The CDR3 DNA follows: TGTGCCAGCAGTCACCGGACGTTGAGCTCCTACAATGAGCAGTTCTTC.

This clonotype was observed a handful of times. The rearrangement uses TRBV29-1 and TRBJ1-2, with D maybe TRBD1 (6 bases). Deletions cut 4 bases from V and 5 bases from J, with 14 bases between. The CDR3 extends over 13 amino acids. Germline V gene data show CDR1 as SQVTM and CDR2 as ANQGSEA. CDR3 coding DNA: TGCAGCGTTGTTGCGGGGGGCGGGTATGGCTACACCTTC. This encodes CSVVAGGGYGYTF.

This clonotype appeared a few times. The rearrangement links TRBV10-3 to TRBJ1-1, with a weak D call TRBD1 (6 bases). This CDR3 is 13 amino acids long. The germline V and J ends were trimmed by 11 bases and 2 bases, with 15 bases remaining between them. CDR1 and CDR2 from the germline V gene are ENHRY and SYGVKD. In DNA form, the CDR3 reads TGTGCCCTAGCGGGGGCTCCTAACACTGAAGCTTTCTTT. Protein sequence: CALAGAPNTEAFF.